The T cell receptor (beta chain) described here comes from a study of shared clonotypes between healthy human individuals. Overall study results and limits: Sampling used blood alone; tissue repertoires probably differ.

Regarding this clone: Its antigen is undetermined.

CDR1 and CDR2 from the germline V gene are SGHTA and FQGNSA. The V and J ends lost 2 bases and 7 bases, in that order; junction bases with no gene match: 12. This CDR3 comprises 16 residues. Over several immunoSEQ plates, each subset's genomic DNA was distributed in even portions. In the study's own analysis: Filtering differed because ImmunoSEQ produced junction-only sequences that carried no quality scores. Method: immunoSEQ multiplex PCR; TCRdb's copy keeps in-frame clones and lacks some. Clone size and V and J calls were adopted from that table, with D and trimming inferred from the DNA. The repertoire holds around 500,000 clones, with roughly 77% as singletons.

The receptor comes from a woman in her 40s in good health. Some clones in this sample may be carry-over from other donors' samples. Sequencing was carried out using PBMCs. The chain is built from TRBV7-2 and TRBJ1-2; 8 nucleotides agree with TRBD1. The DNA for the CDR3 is TGTGCCAGCAGCTTAATCAGGGGGCGCATGCTAAGTGGCTACACCTTC. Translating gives CASSLIRGRMLSGYTF.